These 15 T cell receptor beta chains were sequenced from one sample in a study of blood T cell repertoires in COVID-19. The table came from immunoSEQ multiplex PCR; TCRdb's copy has only in-frame clones and leaves some out. In the table there are about 170,000 clones, roughly 78% of which are singletons. Material for sequencing was PBMCs or T cells enriched from blood (not recorded which). The source is a woman in her seventies in a cohort exposed to, infected with or recovered from COVID-19 (not recorded which).

V usage is TRBV7-3 and J usage is TRBJ2-1; TRBD2 is a possible D gene (6 bases). Germline V lookup: CDR1 SGHTA, CDR2 FQGTGA. Between the trimmed V and J ends, which lost 5 bases and 3 bases, there was a span of 14 bases. The CDR3 extends over 15 amino acids. DNA of the CDR3: TGTGCCAGCAGCCAAGATAGCGGTGGCTACAATGAGCAGTTCTTC. This sequence encodes CASSQDSGGYNEQFF.

The chain recombines TRBV4-1 with TRBJ1-3, with D perhaps TRBD1 (5 bases). With 1 base removed from V and 0 bases from J, the gap between germline ends came to 16 bases. The CDR3 spans 18 residues. Looked up from germline, CDR1 is MGHRA and CDR2 is YSYEKL. The CDR3, as DNA: TGCGCCAGCAGCCAAGGGGCAGGGTGGGGAAGCTCTGGAAACACCATATATTTT. Protein sequence: CASSQGAGWGSSGNTIYF.

The genes are TRBV18 and TRBJ1-1; a weak D match, TRBD1 (5 bases). Trimming removed 3 bases at V and 5 bases at J, with 13 bases between. The CDR3 is made up of 14 amino acids. Germline V CDR1 and CDR2: KGHSH, LQKENI. This chain's CDR3 is CASSPGGYGTEAFF. CDR3 DNA sequence: TGTGCCAGCTCACCGGGGGGTTATGGAACTGAAGCTTTCTTT.

J is TRBJ2-2 and V is TRBV7-9, with D perhaps matching TRBD1 (5 bases). This CDR3 spans 15 amino acids. The germline gives CDR1 SEHNR, CDR2 FQNEAQ (reference sequence). Trimming pared 4 bases from V and 3 bases from J, leaving 12 bases between. CDR3 protein: CASSSLDTYTGELFF. Here the CDR3 DNA reads TGTGCCAGCAGCTCCTTGGACACCTACACCGGGGAGCTGTTTTTT. Full variable domain (rest looked up from reference TRBV7-9 and TRBJ2-2): DTGVSQNPRHKITKRGQNVTFRCDPISEHNRLYWYRQTLGQGPEFLTYFQNEAQLEKSRLLSDRFSAERPKGSFSTLEIQRTEQGDSAMYLCASSSLDTYTGELFFGEGSRLTVL.

J is TRBJ2-5 and V is TRBV18; TRBD1 might be the D (6 bases). Germline V CDR1 and CDR2: KGHSH, LQKENI. The CDR3 length is 14 residues. V was clipped by 3 bases and J by 3 bases, with 11 bases between them. Here the CDR3 DNA reads TGTGCCAGCTCACCTGGCGGACAGAAAGAGACCCAGTACTTC. Translated, it gives CASSPGGQKETQYF.

About this clone itself: Other DNA sequences within the sample encode an identical CDR3. This chain joins TRBV18 and TRBJ2-5, with D possibly TRBD1 on 5 matching bases. Deletions cut 0 bases from V and 2 bases from J, with 7 bases between. Germline CDR1 and CDR2: KGHSH and LQKENI. This CDR3 has 14 residues. CDR3 in amino acids: CASSPPGQQETQYF. In DNA form, the CDR3 reads TGTGCCAGCTCACCACCGGGGCAACAAGAGACCCAGTACTTC. Combining the CDR3 with reference TRBV18 and TRBJ2-5 gives the whole variable domain NAGVMQNPRHLVRRRGQEARLRCSPMKGHSHVYWYRQLPEEGLKFMVYLQKENIIDESGMPKERFSAEFPKEGPSILRIQQVVRGDSAAYFCASSPPGQQETQYFGPGTRLLVL.

J is TRBJ2-3 and V is TRBV20-1; perhaps TRBD1 as D (5 bases). V was trimmed by 6 bases and J by 1 base, leaving 5 bases between them. The CDR3 length is 11 residues. CDR1 and CDR2 (germline): DFQATT, SNEGSKA (reference sequence). The CDR3 coding sequence is TGCAGTGCAGGGGGCACAGATACGCAGTATTTT. This translates into CSAGGTDTQYF.

The chain is built from TRBV5-4 and TRBJ2-7, with 10 bases fitting TRBD1. This CDR3 is 13 amino acids long. Trimming at V came to 0 bases and at J to 6 bases, leaving 0 bases not matched to a gene. CDR1 and CDR2 from the germline V gene are SGHNT and YYREEE (reference sequence). As DNA, the CDR3 is TGTGCCAGCAGCTTGGGGACAGGGGGCGAGCAGTACTTC. This codes for CASSLGTGGEQYF.

V is TRBV28 and J is TRBJ2-7; 10 nucleotides line up with TRBD2. Germline CDR1 reads MDHEN; CDR2 reads SYDVKM. CDR3 size: 15 residues. The V and J ends lost 5 bases and 6 bases, in that order; junction bases with no gene match: 10. This CDR3 is CASSPQKAGGFEQYF. In nucleotides, the CDR3 is TGTGCCAGCAGTCCCCAAAAAGCGGGAGGGTTCGAGCAGTACTTC.

V usage is TRBV10-3 and J usage is TRBJ2-7; TRBD1 might be the D (5 bases). Trimming pared 10 bases from V and 4 bases from J, leaving 11 bases between. CDR3 length: 11 amino acids. CDR1 and CDR2 (germline): ENHRY, SYGVKD. The CDR3 DNA sequence: TGTGCCAGTTCCAGGGATTACGAGCAGTACTTC. Translation: CASSRDYEQYF.

The V call is TRBV5-1, the J call TRBJ1-4; D is ambiguous. The CDR3 length is 15 residues. Trimming took 4 bases from V and 0 from J, leaving 10 bases between them. Germline-derived CDR1 and CDR2 are SGHRS and YFSETQ. CDR3 residues: CASSGSIATNEKLFF. The CDR3 DNA is TGCGCCAGCAGCGGTAGCATCGCAACTAATGAAAAACTGTTTTTT.

The genes are TRBV27 and TRBJ2-7, with TRBD1 matching 8 bases. J lost 6 bases, V lost 6 bases, and 7 bases had no gene match. The germline gives CDR1 MNHEY, CDR2 SMNVEV (reference sequence). The CDR3 is made up of 13 amino acids. In DNA, the CDR3 is TGTGCCAGCAGATGGCAGGGGGCGGGCGAGCAGTACTTC. This gives the protein CASRWQGAGEQYF.

The CDR3 coding sequence is TGCGCCAGCAGCTCGACTAGCGGGAGAAGCACAGATACGCAGTATTTT. Its protein product is CASSSTSGRSTDTQYF. This rearrangement joins TRBV5-1 to TRBJ2-3; 12 bases match TRBD2. The CDR3 is 16 amino acids. The trim removed 3 bases at V and 0 bases at J, leaving 2 bases unmatched. Germline V gene sequence: CDR1 SGHRS, CDR2 YFSETQ.

The chain is built from TRBV27 and TRBJ1-2, with no clear D. V dropped 3 bases and J dropped 2 bases, with 13 bases sitting between them. The CDR3 is 15 amino acids. Germline V gene lookup returns CDR1 MNHEY and CDR2 SMNVEV (reference sequence). The CDR3 nucleotides read TGTGCCAGCAGTTTCCTACCCCTGAGGAACTATGGCTACACCTTC. Translating it yields CASSFLPLRNYGYTF.

The chain couples TRBV5-1 to TRBJ2-1, with 10 bases fitting TRBD1. The CDR3 is 15 amino acids. The trim removed 4 bases at V and 5 bases at J, leaving 6 bases unmatched. Germline CDR1 is SGHRS and CDR2 is YFSETQ. DNA for the CDR3: TGCGCCAGCAGCCTGGGACAGGGGATCCACAATGAGCAGTTCTTC. Its translation: CASSLGQGIHNEQFF.